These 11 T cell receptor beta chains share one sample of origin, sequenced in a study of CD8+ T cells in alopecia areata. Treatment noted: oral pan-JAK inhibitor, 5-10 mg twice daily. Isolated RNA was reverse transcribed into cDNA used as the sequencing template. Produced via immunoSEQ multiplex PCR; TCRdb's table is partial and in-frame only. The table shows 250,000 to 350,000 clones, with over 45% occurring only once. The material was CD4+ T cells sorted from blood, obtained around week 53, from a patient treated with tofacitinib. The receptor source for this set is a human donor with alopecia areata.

The CDR3 reads CSVGQGRGQETQYF. The CDR3 DNA reads TGCAGCGTGGGGCAGGGACGGGGACAAGAGACCCAGTACTTC. This sequence joins TRBV29-1 and TRBJ2-5; either TRBD1 or TRBD2 may fit D (5 bases each). The ends were cut back, 6 bases at V and 2 bases at J, with 16 bases in the middle. The CDR3 has 14 amino acids. CDR1 and CDR2 from the germline V gene are SQVTM and ANQGSEA. Based on the CDR3 plus reference TRBV29-1 and TRBJ2-5, the full variable domain is SAVISQKPSRDICQRGTSLTIQCQVDSQVTMMFWYRQQPGQSLTLIATANQGSEATYESGFVIDKFPISRPNLTFSTLTVSNMSPEDSSIYLCSVGQGRGQETQYFGPGTRLLVL.

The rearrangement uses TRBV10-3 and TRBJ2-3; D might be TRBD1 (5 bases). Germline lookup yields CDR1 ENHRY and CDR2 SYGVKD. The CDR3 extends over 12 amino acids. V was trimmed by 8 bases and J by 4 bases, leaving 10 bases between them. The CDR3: CAIGHVSDTQYF. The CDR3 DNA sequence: TGTGCCATCGGACACGTCTCAGATACGCAGTATTTT.

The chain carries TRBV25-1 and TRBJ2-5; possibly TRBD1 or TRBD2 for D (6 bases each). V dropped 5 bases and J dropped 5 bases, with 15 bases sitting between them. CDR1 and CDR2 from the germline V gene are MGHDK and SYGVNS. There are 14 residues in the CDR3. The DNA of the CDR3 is TGTGCCAGCAGTATTCCGGGGGCAAAGGAGACCCAGTACTTC. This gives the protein CASSIPGAKETQYF.

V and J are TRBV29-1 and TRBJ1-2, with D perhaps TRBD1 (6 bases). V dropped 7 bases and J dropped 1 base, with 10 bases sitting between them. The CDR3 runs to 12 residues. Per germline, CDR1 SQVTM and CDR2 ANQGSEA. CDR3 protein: CSGTEVNYGYTF. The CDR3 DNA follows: TGCAGCGGGACAGAGGTTAACTATGGCTACACCTTC.

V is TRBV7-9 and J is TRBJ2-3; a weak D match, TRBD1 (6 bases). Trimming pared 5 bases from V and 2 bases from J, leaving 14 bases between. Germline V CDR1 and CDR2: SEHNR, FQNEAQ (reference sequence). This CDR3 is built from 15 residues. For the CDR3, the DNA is TGTGCCAGCAGCCAGACAGGTTCTTCCACAGATACGCAGTATTTT. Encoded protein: CASSQTGSSTDTQYF.

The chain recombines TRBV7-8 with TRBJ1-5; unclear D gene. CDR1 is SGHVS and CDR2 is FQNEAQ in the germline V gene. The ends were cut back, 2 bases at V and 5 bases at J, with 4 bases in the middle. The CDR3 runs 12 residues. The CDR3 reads CASSLNDQPQHF. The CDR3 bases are TGTGCCAGCAGCTTAAACGATCAGCCCCAGCATTTT. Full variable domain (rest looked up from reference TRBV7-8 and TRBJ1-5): GAGVSQSPRYKVAKRGQDVALRCDPISGHVSLFWYQQALGQGPEFLTYFQNEAQLDKSGLPSDRFFAERPEGSVSTLKIQRTQQEDSAVYLCASSLNDQPQHFGDGTRLSIL.

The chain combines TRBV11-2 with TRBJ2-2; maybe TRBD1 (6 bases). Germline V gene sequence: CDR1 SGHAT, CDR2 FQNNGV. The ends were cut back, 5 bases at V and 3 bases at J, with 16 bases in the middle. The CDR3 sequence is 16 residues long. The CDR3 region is CASSLLQGRDTGELFF. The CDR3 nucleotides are TGTGCCAGCAGCCTGTTACAGGGTCGGGACACCGGGGAGCTGTTTTTT.

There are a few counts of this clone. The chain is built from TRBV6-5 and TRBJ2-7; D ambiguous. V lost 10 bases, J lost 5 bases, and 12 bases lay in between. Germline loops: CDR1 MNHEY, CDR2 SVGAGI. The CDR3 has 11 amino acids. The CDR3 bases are TGTGCCACGGGTACACCCCACGAGCAGTACTTC. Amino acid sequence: CATGTPHEQYF.

This CDR3 is CAWSTYNEQFF. Written as DNA, the CDR3 is TGTGCCTGGAGCACGTATAATGAGCAGTTCTTC. V usage is TRBV30 and J usage is TRBJ2-1, with D uncertain. Germline CDR1 and CDR2: GTSNPN and SVGIG (reference sequence). Trimming removed 3 bases at V and 7 bases at J, with 7 bases between. CDR3 length: 11 amino acids.

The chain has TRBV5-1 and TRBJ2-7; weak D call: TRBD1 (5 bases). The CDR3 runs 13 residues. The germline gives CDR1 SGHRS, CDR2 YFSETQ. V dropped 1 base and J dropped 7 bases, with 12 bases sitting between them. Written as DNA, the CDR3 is TGCGCCAGCAGCTTGCTGGGTCCAGGGGAGCAGTACTTC. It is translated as CASSLLGPGEQYF.

CDR3 bases: TGTGCCAGCGGACCGGGCGACTTTATGCATGAGCAGTTCTTC. It specifies CASGPGDFMHEQFF. The chain combines TRBV5-4 with TRBJ2-1; D not certain. V was shortened by 7 bases and J by 8 bases, with 19 bases between the two germline ends. From germline, CDR1 is SGHNT and CDR2 YYREEE (reference sequence). The CDR3 runs to 14 residues.